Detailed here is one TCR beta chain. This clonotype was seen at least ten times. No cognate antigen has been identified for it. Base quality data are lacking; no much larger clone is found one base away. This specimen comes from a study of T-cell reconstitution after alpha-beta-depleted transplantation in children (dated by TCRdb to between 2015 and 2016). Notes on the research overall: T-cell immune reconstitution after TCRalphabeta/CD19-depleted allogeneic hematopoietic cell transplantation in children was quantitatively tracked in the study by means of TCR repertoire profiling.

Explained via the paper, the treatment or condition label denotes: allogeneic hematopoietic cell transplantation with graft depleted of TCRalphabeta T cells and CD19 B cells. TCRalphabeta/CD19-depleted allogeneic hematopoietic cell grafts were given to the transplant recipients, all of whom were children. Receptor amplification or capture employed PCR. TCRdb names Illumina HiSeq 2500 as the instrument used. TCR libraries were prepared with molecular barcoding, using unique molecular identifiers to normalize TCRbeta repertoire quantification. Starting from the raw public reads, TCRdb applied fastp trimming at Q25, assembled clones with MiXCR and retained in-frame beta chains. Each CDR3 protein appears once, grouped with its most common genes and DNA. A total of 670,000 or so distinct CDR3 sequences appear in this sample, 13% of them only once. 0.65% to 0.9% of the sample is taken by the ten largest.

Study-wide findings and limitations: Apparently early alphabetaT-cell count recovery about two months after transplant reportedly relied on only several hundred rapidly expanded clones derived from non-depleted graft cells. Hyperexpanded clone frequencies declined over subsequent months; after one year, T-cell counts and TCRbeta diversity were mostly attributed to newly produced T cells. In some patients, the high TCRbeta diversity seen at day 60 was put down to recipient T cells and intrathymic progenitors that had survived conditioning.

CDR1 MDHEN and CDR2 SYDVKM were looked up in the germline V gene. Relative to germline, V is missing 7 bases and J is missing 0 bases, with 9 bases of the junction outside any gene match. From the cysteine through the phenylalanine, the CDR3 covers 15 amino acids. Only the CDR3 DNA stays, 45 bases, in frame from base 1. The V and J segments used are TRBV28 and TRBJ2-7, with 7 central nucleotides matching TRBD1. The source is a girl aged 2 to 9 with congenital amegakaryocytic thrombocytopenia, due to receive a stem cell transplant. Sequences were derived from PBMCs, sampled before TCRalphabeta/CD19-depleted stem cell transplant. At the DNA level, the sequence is TGTGCCAGCACCCAACAGGGGTATAGCTCCTACGAGCAGTACTTC. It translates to CASTQQGYSSYEQYF.